This T cell receptor (beta chain) was recovered during a study of cytomegalovirus exposure and HLA in healthy donors. Study-level information: Unique TCR beta sequences numbering approximately 120 million came from about 179 million T cells in an earlier analysis.

CDR3 length: 16 amino acids. Losses at the gene ends were 0 bases for V and 7 bases for J; bases not matched to a gene: 11. The germline CDR1 and CDR2 sequences are LGHNA and YSLEER. A note on this clone: Its antigen is undetermined.

PCR involved 60 Vbeta and 13 Jbeta primers. The assay was immunoSEQ multiplex PCR, and TCRdb's table has in-frame clones only and misses some. The table lists about 140,000 clones, 82% of them singletons, with less than 3% in the top ten. Overall study findings and caveats: Later analysis placed DRB1 highest and HLA-C lowest in TCR association rates, which differed by HLA locus. The study dropped some indistinguishable V segments, TRBV6-2 and TRBV6-3 among them.

The chain recombines TRBV4-3 with TRBJ2-7; TRBD1 matches 8 bases. This TCR came from a male donor in good health and CMV-seronegative. The sample taken for sequencing was PBMCs. DNA for the CDR3: TGCGCCAGCAGCCAAGATTACAGGGGGTCCCCTAGGGAGCAGTACTTC. It is translated as CASSQDYRGSPREQYF.